Described below is a single TCR beta chain sequence and its context. No cognate antigen has been identified for it. Within one base of it there is no much larger clone, and no base qualities were kept. Patients with a history of autoimmune disease or receiving systemic immunosuppression were excluded from the trial. Peripheral blood for TCR sequencing was collected from all dose cohorts at baseline, on cycle 4 day 1, and on cycle 7 day 1. Samples came from an open-label, multicenter, first-in-human phase I dose-escalation trial of ivuxolimab. Adults with locally advanced or metastatic melanoma, renal cell carcinoma, hepatocellular carcinoma or head and neck squamous cell carcinoma were enrolled in the trial. Before TCR sequencing, CD4+ T cells and CD8+ T cells from peripheral blood were sorted into separate populations. From a lookup of the germline V gene, CDR1 and CDR2 are SGHTS and YDEGEE. V is cut by 2 bases and J by 0 bases, and the space between the germline ends is 6 bases. Including the terminal cysteine and phenylalanine, the CDR3 comprises 14 residues. The only DNA kept is the CDR3, 42 bases in frame from the first base.

The record originates from a study of OX40 agonist ivuxolimab in advanced cancers. Concerning the study at large: Ivuxolimab, which targeted the costimulatory receptor OX40 (CD134), was an agonistic, fully human IgG2 monoclonal antibody. The paper covers the monotherapy dose-escalation part of the phase I ivuxolimab trial, which included N ≈ 54 patients. Peripheral TCRbeta sequencing aimed to test whether ivuxolimab altered TCR sequence diversity and caused clonal T-cell expansion. Partial responses occurred in three dose-escalation patients, of whom one had hepatocellular carcinoma and two had cutaneous melanoma. Prior anti-PD-1, anti-PD-L1 or anti-CTLA-4 therapy was permitted, and about 40% of dose-escalation patients had received checkpoint inhibitors. In the dose-escalation cohort, approximately 80% of patients were male, and the mean age was 60 years with a range of about 23 to 79. Intravenous ivuxolimab was administered to patients every 2 weeks at six dose levels: 0.01, 0.1, 0.3, 1.5, 3 and 10 mg/kg. Of the approximately 53 patients in dose escalation, 19 had hepatocellular carcinoma, some 15 had melanoma, 9 had renal cell carcinoma and 9 had head and neck cancer.

Overall results and qualifications from the work: Low levels of normalized T-cell clonal expansion were also shown by some nonresponding patients. The antigen specificity of the clonally expanded peripheral T cells was not determined. After ivuxolimab, CD8+ T cells had more expanded clones than CD4+ T cells on average. At doses of 0.1 to 3.0 mg/kg, clonal expansion of both CD4+ and CD8+ T cells in blood was seen between baseline and week 6. In partial responders in the 0.1-3.0 mg/kg groups, normalized peripheral clonal expansion was found to be among the lowest, especially among CD8+ T cells.

For sequencing of the TCRbeta CDR3 region, genomic DNA was extracted from the sorted cells. The immunoSEQ Assay was used for sequencing of TCRbeta CDR3 regions. This is the immuneACCESS table as TCRdb keeps it, with only in-frame sequences that have V and J called. A part of the clones is gone; compared with another copy, unresolved V genes explain less than half, and the rest is unexplained. This sample holds some 96,000 clones; approximately 89% were observed only once. 0.45% to 0.65% of the sample comes from the top ten. The receptor chain draws on TRBV5-8 and TRBJ2-1, with an unclear D gene assignment. This TCR was recovered from an adult with an advanced solid tumor such as melanoma, head and neck, liver or kidney cancer. The sample in question was CD4+ or CD8+ T cells sorted from blood, obtained in a trial of the OX40 agonist ivuxolimab. The CDR3 is CASSFRSSYNEQFF. The DNA is as follows: TGTGCCAGCAGCTTTCGGAGCTCCTACAATGAGCAGTTCTTC.